The rows below give T cell receptor beta chains drawn from one sample of a study of molecular identifiers for immune sequencing clone quantification. TCRdb passed the PCR reads through MiXCR, listing each CDR3 protein once. The data hold about 630,000 distinct CDR3 sequences, with over 25% observed a single time. Sequenced input: naive CD8+ T cells from blood, with Jurkat cell RNA spiked in. The receptor source for this set is a human donor in good health. Some libraries in this study had Jurkat cell RNA spiked in. Both conserved end residues are part of each CDR3.

CDR3,V,length,J
CASSLSTANYGYTF,TRBV7-8,14,TRBJ1-2
CAWSDFGREYEQYF,TRBV30,14,TRBJ2-7
CASSYLADEQFF,TRBV6-2/TRBV6-3,12,TRBJ2-1
CASANRGGGNTIYF,TRBV27,14,TRBJ1-3
CASSSSPSVYEQYF,TRBV28,14,TRBJ2-7
CASSPYGTGVVPLHF,TRBV7-8,15,TRBJ1-6
CSARVCAGYEQYF,TRBV20-1,13,TRBJ2-7
CASSSGPYVTDTQYF,TRBV27,15,TRBJ2-3
CASSSRQGLETQYF,TRBV7-6,14,TRBJ2-5
CAWSDNYGYTF,TRBV30,11,TRBJ1-2
CASSPDRPYNEQFF,TRBV28,14,TRBJ2-1
CSADRDGSTDTQYF,TRBV20-1,14,TRBJ2-3
CASSPGLAYYEQYF,TRBV27,14,TRBJ2-7
CASSEYMSPLHF,TRBV25-1,12,TRBJ1-6
CATSDFNGSGEQFF,TRBV24-1,14,TRBJ2-1
CASSSGNVEQYF,TRBV12-3/TRBV12-4,12,TRBJ2-7
CSAAGARSGELFF,TRBV29-1,13,TRBJ2-2
CSVEGRGAEVFF,TRBV29-1,12,TRBJ1-1
CASSLWGGPLHF,TRBV27,12,TRBJ1-6
CASSLPNRVGETQYF,TRBV28,15,TRBJ2-5
CASSLSRGAYTEAFF,TRBV27,15,TRBJ1-1
CASSYGTGGDTEAFF,TRBV6-5,15,TRBJ1-1
CASRTGTGGYNEQFF,TRBV6-5,15,TRBJ2-1
CASSQAPGQSYEQYF,TRBV4-1,15,TRBJ2-7
CASSGSWLQMNTEAFF,TRBV2,16,TRBJ1-1
CASSYLTTGADTQYF,TRBV6-5,15,TRBJ2-3
CASSPSSGSGYEQYF,TRBV6-5,15,TRBJ2-7
CASMKGQGMGTQYF,TRBV2,14,TRBJ2-5
CASSVGWSGGQETQYF,TRBV19,16,TRBJ2-5
CASSPPVGNTEAFF,TRBV18,14,TRBJ1-1
CASRGGYSNQPQHF,TRBV28,14,TRBJ1-5
CASSVVGRASTDTQYF,TRBV9,16,TRBJ2-3
CASSQGTGGPGSYNSPLHF,TRBV4-3,19,TRBJ1-6
CASSFYGAPSQETQYF,TRBV5-5,16,TRBJ2-5
CASSLTREVEQYF,TRBV7-9,13,TRBJ2-7
CSARDGGRTYEQYF,TRBV20-1,14,TRBJ2-7
CASTTPTGDSAYEQYF,TRBV10-2,16,TRBJ2-7
CASSTKQGRQPQHF,TRBV5-6,14,TRBJ1-5
CASSLRESGTNEKLFF,TRBV5-8,16,TRBJ1-4
CASSLNPGTDSYGQYF,TRBV11-2,16,TRBJ2-7
CASSTQGAERETQYF,TRBV12-3/TRBV12-4,15,TRBJ2-5
CASSFGPGARTEAFF,TRBV28,15,TRBJ1-1